This T cell receptor (beta chain) comes out of a study of Ad26.COV2.S vaccination and SARS-CoV-2 variants. Background on the study: The COV1001 Ad26.COV2.S trial arm included the donor. Study-level findings and limits: Those who received vaccine or placebo ended up with similar non-spike TCR breadth.

In the case of this clone: What it binds is unknown.

Documented treatment: roughly 18 received Ad26.COV2.S at low or high dose, single or two shots; 5 received placebo; per-sample allocation not given. The study sampled participants on day 63 after the first vaccine or placebo injection. Donation came from an adult in Boston who was aged 18-55 years. Germline CDR1 and CDR2: MNHEY and SVGAGI. Trimming left V 6 bases short and J 1 base short, with 7 bases between. The CDR3 loop spans 12 amino acids. This table comes from immunoSEQ multiplex PCR, and its TCRdb copy is limited to in-frame clones, with some not included. The sample has about 400,000 clones, roughly nine tenths seen once; the top ten hold approximately 3.7%.

The chain is built from TRBV6-5 and TRBJ2-7; no firm D call. This receptor was obtained from a person aged 18-60 years who received the Ad26.COV2.S COVID-19 vaccine or a placebo. This specimen was peripheral blood, taken in a trial of Ad26.COV2.S vaccine versus placebo. In nucleotides, the CDR3 is TGTGCCAGCAGCATGGGTTCCTACGAGCAGTACTTC. It codes for CASSMGSYEQYF.